This TCR beta chain comes out of a study of blood T cell repertoires in COVID-19. Looking at the study overall: Some COVID-19 samples were acute and others convalescent; all came from the United States, Italy and Spain. PBMCs, B-cell-depleted T cells, or T cells provided the cDNA or gDNA that made up the material.

The CDR3 spans 14 residues. Germline CDR1 MNHEY, CDR2 SMNVEV (reference sequence). V shed 6 bases, J shed 4 bases, and the junction held 7 bases outside the gene matches. Generated by immunoSEQ multiplex PCR, the TCRdb table keeps only in-frame clones and is missing some. The sample gives about 240,000 clones, about four fifths of which show up once; approximately 10% is in the top ten. This sequence was found in a woman of 80 years or more with acute or convalescent COVID-19. Specimen: peripheral blood. This sequence joins TRBV27 and TRBJ2-7, with TRBD1 identical over 9 bases. The CDR3 is CASRGTGSIYEQYF. The CDR3 DNA reads as TGTGCCAGCAGGGGGACAGGGAGTATTTACGAGCAGTACTTC.